This T cell receptor beta chain stems from a study of cytomegalovirus exposure and HLA in healthy donors. Study overall: Findings of an earlier analysis included roughly 120 million unique TCR beta sequences from roughly 200 million T cells. Whole-study results and caveats: The analysis excluded some indistinguishable V segments, including TRBV6-2 and TRBV6-3. Most TCR sequences proved rare, with some public TCRs found in many donors.

Primers for the PCR totalled 60 Vbeta and 13 Jbeta. The data were produced by immunoSEQ multiplex PCR, yet TCRdb's version contains in-frame clones alone and is incomplete. In the table there are roughly 180,000 clones, more than 65% of which are singletons. This clone was observed a few times. The antigen is undetermined. This CDR3 comprises 15 residues. Unmatched junction bases numbered 6, after V lost 0 bases and J lost 2 bases. Per the germline V gene, CDR1 is GTSNPN and CDR2 is SVGIG (reference sequence). Though nominally healthy at sampling, donors likely had unrecorded immune exposures. The chain employs TRBV30 and TRBJ1-2; 7 nucleotides agree with TRBD1. Sequencing was done on a sample of PBMCs. This clonotype was sampled from a female donor in good health and CMV-seronegative. CDR3 in DNA: TGTGCCTGGAGTGTACACCCAGGGGGAAACTATGGCTACACCTTC. Amino acids: CAWSVHPGGNYGYTF.